The subject of this entry is one TCR beta chain. Its target is not known. The sample is drawn from a study of T cell responses to AZD1222 COVID-19 vaccine. Study-level results: Among AZD1222 vaccinees, only 5 to 7 were seropositive at baseline. Donors skewed white British and female; clonal diversity was possibly underestimated.

Sequencing used immunoSEQ multiplex PCR; TCRdb keeps in-frame clones, though not all of them. The sample lists about 150,000 clones, about 92% seen once, with around 18% in the top ten. This sequence was found in an adult in good health. Material: peripheral blood, obtained on day 0 of AZD1222 vaccination.

The CDR3 nucleotides are TGTGCCAGCAGTCAGGACTGGATGGGTCAGCCCCAGCATTTT. Translation: CASSQDWMGQPQHF. The rearrangement links TRBV3-1 (or the pseudogene TRBV3-2) to TRBJ1-5; D is ambiguous. The V gene lost 6 bases and the J gene lost 6 bases, with 15 bases spanning the gap. CDR1 is LGHDT and CDR2 is YNNKEL in the germline V gene (reference sequence). The CDR3 totals 14 residues.